The clone carrying this TCR beta chain has just one count. A single base separates this from a much larger clone, so it may be a read error. This record belongs to a study of blood T cell repertoires in COVID-19. Study at large: Samples representing acute and convalescent COVID-19 were sourced from the United States, Italy and Spain. T cells, B-cell-depleted T cells, or PBMCs provided the cDNA or gDNA that served as material.

As handled by the study authors: For nucleated cells, counts were estimated from reference gene primer amplification. Sequencing used immunoSEQ multiplex PCR; TCRdb keeps in-frame clones, though not all of them. V, J and clone size were drawn from that table, and D and trimming were deduced from the DNA. The sample comprises around 280,000 clones, roughly 86% of which are singletons, and approximately 2% rests with the top ten. The CDR3 length is 12 residues. Trimming left V 2 bases short and J 5 bases short, with 7 bases between. Germline CDR1 reads SGHAT; CDR2 reads FQDESV (reference sequence). The V gene is TRBV11-1, the J gene TRBJ2-7; weak D call: TRBD1 (6 bases). This clonotype originated in a woman under 40 who had recovered from COVID-19. The sequenced sample was peripheral blood. The CDR3, as DNA: TGTGCCAGCAGCTTACAGGGGAACGAGCAGTACTTC. Protein product: CASSLQGNEQYF.